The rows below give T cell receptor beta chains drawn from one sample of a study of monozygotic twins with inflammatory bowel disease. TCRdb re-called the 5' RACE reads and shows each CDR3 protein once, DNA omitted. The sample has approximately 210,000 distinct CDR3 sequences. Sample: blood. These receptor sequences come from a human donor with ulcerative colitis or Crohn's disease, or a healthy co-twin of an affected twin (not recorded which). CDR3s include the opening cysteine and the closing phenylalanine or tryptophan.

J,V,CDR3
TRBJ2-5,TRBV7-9,CTSSPVETQYF
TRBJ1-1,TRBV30,CAWSLEHTEAFF
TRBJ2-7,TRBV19,CASSIESGYGQYF
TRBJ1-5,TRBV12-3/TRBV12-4,CASSFALGTGGNQPQHF
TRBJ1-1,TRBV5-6,CASSPGFGTEAFF
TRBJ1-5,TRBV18,CASSPIGEGPQHF
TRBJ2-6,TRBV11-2,CASSFKTITVSGANVLTF
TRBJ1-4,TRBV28,CASSSTALNEKLFF
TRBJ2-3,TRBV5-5,CASRGAASATDTQYF
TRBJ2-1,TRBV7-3,CASSPSPLGTYEQFF
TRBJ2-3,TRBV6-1,CASSEIFLAGVDTQYF
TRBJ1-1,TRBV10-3,CAISYSGTDTEAFF
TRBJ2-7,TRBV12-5,CASGQEIYEQYF
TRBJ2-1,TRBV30,CAWSLAHNEQFF
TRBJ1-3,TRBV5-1,CASSLGYSGNTIYF
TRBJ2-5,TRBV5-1,CASSFSVQETQYF
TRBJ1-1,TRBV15,CPTSIAGPNTEAFF
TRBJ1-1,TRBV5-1,CASSSQGETEAFF
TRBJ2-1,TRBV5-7,CASSLGGGRWGTSGVSEQFF
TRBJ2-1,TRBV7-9,CASSLGTSKQFF
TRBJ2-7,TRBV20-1,CSAPGTSSYEQYF
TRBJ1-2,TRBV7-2,CASSSQSPRTGMGGYTF
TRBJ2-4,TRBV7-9,CASSFSTQNIQYF
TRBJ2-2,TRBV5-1,CASSQSTGNTGELFF
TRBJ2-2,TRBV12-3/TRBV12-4,CASSLAVGGELFF
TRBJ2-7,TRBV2,CASNFISYEQYF
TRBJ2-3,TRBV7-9,CASSLHDRDTQYF
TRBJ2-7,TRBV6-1,CASSDLFSGPSYEQYF
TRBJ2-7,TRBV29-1,CSVETGNSYEQYF
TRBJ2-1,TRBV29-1,CSVMTSGGQGHNEQFF
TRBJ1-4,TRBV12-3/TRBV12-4,CASSRQGRSNEKLFF
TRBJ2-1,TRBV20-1,CSASGHHNEQFF
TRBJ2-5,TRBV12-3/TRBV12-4,CASSFADRQETQYF
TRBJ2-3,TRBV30,CAWKAGARTQYF
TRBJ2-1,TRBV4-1,CASSGGAGGPNVEQFF
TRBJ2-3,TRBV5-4,CASSLTGGGDTQYF
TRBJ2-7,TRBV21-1,CASSKKGYEQYF
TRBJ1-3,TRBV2,CASKGDSGNTIYF
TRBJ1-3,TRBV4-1,CASSQDWGQFSGNTIYF